Listed below are T cell receptor beta chains from one sample, sequenced in a study of vaccination effects on CD4 cells after COVID-19. Only in-frame clones appear in the TCRdb table, and some are missing; sequencing was by immunoSEQ multiplex PCR. The sample lists 20,000 or so clones; about 72% were seen once. These TCRs are of unknown antigen specificity. The sequenced sample was CD4+ T cells from PBMCs cultured with HCoV-229E spike peptides, obtained after COVID-19 vaccination. These TCRs come from a human donor who received a COVID-19 vaccine. The CDR3 runs from the conserved cysteine through the conserved F or W. The order of the fields is V gene, J gene, clone size, D gene, CDR3 DNA, CDR3 protein. D genes are given only for firm matches. Part of the rows lack a size; the others show once, few, many or a class for expanded clones.

v_gene: TRBV7-8; j_gene: TRBJ2-1; abundance: -; d_gene: -; CDR3nt: TGTGCCAGCAGCTTTCGGAGGATGGGGGGGGCGAGGAATGAGCAGTTCTTC; CDR3aa: CASSFRRMGGARNEQFF
v_gene: TRBV7-2; j_gene: TRBJ1-5; abundance: once; d_gene: TRBD1; CDR3nt: TGTGCCAGCAGCTTTATCGGACAGGGTAACCAGCCCCAGCATTTT; CDR3aa: CASSFIGQGNQPQHF
v_gene: TRBV30; j_gene: TRBJ2-2; abundance: -; d_gene: -; CDR3nt: TGTGCCTGGAAGGGACGGACGAAGGGTCACACCGGGGAGCTGTTTTTT; CDR3aa: CAWKGRTKGHTGELFF
v_gene: TRBV2; j_gene: TRBJ2-1; abundance: -; d_gene: -; CDR3nt: TGTGCCAGCAGTGAGGGTAGGGGGGGAAATGAGCAGTTCTTC; CDR3aa: CASSEGRGGNEQFF
v_gene: TRBV10-3; j_gene: TRBJ2-5; abundance: -; d_gene: -; CDR3nt: TGTGCCATCAGTGAGAGCCCCCCAGAGACCCAGTACTTC; CDR3aa: CAISESPPETQYF
v_gene: TRBV19; j_gene: TRBJ2-2; abundance: -; d_gene: TRBD1; CDR3nt: TGTGCCAGTAGTCCTATACCCCTTGACAGGGGGAACACCGGGGAGCTGTTTTTT; CDR3aa: CASSPIPLDRGNTGELFF
v_gene: TRBV19; j_gene: TRBJ1-1; abundance: -; d_gene: -; CDR3nt: TGTGCCAGTAGCCACGGGGTGAACACTGAAGCTTTCTTT; CDR3aa: CASSHGVNTEAFF
v_gene: TRBV5-6; j_gene: TRBJ2-5; abundance: once; d_gene: -; CDR3nt: TGTGCCAGCAGCTTGGACAGAGGCTCGGAGACCCAGTACTTC; CDR3aa: CASSLDRGSETQYF
v_gene: TRBV29-1; j_gene: TRBJ1-1; abundance: few; d_gene: -; CDR3nt: TGCAGCGTTGAAGGAAGGGTAGGAACTGAAGCTTTCTTT; CDR3aa: CSVEGRVGTEAFF
v_gene: TRBV2; j_gene: TRBJ2-5; abundance: -; d_gene: -; CDR3nt: TGTGCCAGCAGTGGTCGGGGGACAGAGCAAGAGACCCAGTACTTC; CDR3aa: CASSGRGTEQETQYF
v_gene: TRBV3-1/TRBV3-2; j_gene: TRBJ1-2; abundance: -; d_gene: TRBD1; CDR3nt: TGTGCCAGCAGAGAAAATTCCGGGACAGGGGCTGGTGGCTACACCTTC; CDR3aa: CASRENSGTGAGGYTF
v_gene: TRBV3-1/TRBV3-2; j_gene: TRBJ1-1; abundance: -; d_gene: TRBD1; CDR3nt: TGTGCCAGCAGCAAAAGGGACAGTTTAGCCACTGAAGCTTTCTTT; CDR3aa: CASSKRDSLATEAFF
v_gene: TRBV19; j_gene: TRBJ2-1; abundance: -; d_gene: -; CDR3nt: TGTGCCAGTAGCTCAAGCGGGTACGCCTACAATGAGCAGTTCTTC; CDR3aa: CASSSSGYAYNEQFF
v_gene: TRBV27; j_gene: TRBJ2-1; abundance: few; d_gene: -; CDR3nt: TGTGCCAGCAGGCTTAGCCGAGGCTCCTACAATGAGCAGTTCTTC; CDR3aa: CASRLSRGSYNEQFF
v_gene: TRBV5-6; j_gene: TRBJ1-2; abundance: -; d_gene: -; CDR3nt: TGTGCCAGCAGCTTCACTCCTCAAAACTATGGCTACACCTTC; CDR3aa: CASSFTPQNYGYTF
v_gene: TRBV5-5; j_gene: TRBJ2-3; abundance: -; d_gene: -; CDR3nt: TGTGCCAGCAGCTTGGAACTCAGGGTGTTCTTGGGGAATACGCAGTATTTT; CDR3aa: CASSLELRVFLGNTQYF
v_gene: TRBV25-1; j_gene: TRBJ1-6; abundance: -; d_gene: -; CDR3nt: TGTGCCAGCAGGAGCTTTAGGGGTTCACCCCTCCACTTT; CDR3aa: CASRSFRGSPLHF
v_gene: TRBV5-1; j_gene: TRBJ1-2; abundance: -; d_gene: TRBD1; CDR3nt: TGCGCCAGCAGCTTCGACAGGGGGGTTTATGGCTACACCTTC; CDR3aa: CASSFDRGVYGYTF
v_gene: TRBV30; j_gene: TRBJ2-7; abundance: -; d_gene: TRBD1; CDR3nt: TGTGCCTGGAGTGGGGACAGAGCCTACGAGCAGTACTTC; CDR3aa: CAWSGDRAYEQYF
v_gene: TRBV4-1; j_gene: TRBJ1-2; abundance: -; d_gene: TRBD1; CDR3nt: TGCGCCAGCAGCCAGGGACAGGGCTCCTATGGCTACACCTTC; CDR3aa: CASSQGQGSYGYTF
v_gene: TRBV5-5; j_gene: TRBJ1-5; abundance: once; d_gene: -; CDR3nt: TGTGCCAGCAGCTTTGGCCCTATTGGGGATGGATATAGCAATCAGCCCCAGCATTTT; CDR3aa: CASSFGPIGDGYSNQPQHF
v_gene: TRBV12-3/TRBV12-4; j_gene: TRBJ1-1; abundance: -; d_gene: TRBD1; CDR3nt: TGTGCCAGCCGACCGGGACAGCTGGGGGAAGCTTTCTTT; CDR3aa: CASRPGQLGEAFF
v_gene: TRBV6-5; j_gene: TRBJ1-5; abundance: -; d_gene: -; CDR3nt: TGTGCCAGCAGTTATGGTGGAGGTAATCAGCCCCAGCATTTT; CDR3aa: CASSYGGGNQPQHF
v_gene: TRBV6-6; j_gene: TRBJ2-7; abundance: -; d_gene: TRBD2; CDR3nt: TGTGCCAGCAGTAGCGGGAGTTTCTACGAGCAGTACTTC; CDR3aa: CASSSGSFYEQYF
v_gene: TRBV11-2; j_gene: TRBJ2-5; abundance: -; d_gene: -; CDR3nt: TGTGCCAGCAGCTCAGAGACCCAGTACTTC; CDR3aa: CASSSETQYF
v_gene: TRBV25-1; j_gene: TRBJ2-5; abundance: -; d_gene: -; CDR3nt: TGTGCCAGCACTTCAGGTCAAGGTCACCAAGAGACCCAGTACTTC; CDR3aa: CASTSGQGHQETQYF
v_gene: TRBV4-1; j_gene: TRBJ2-7; abundance: -; d_gene: TRBD1; CDR3nt: TGCGCCAGCAGCCAAGTACAGGGGTTGTATCACGAGCAGTACTTC; CDR3aa: CASSQVQGLYHEQYF
v_gene: TRBV6-6; j_gene: TRBJ1-2; abundance: -; d_gene: -; CDR3nt: TGTGCCAGCAGTTACGGGGGGCGCGACTATGGCTACACCTTC; CDR3aa: CASSYGGRDYGYTF
v_gene: TRBV18; j_gene: TRBJ1-6; abundance: -; d_gene: -; CDR3nt: TGTGCCAGCTCACCCGAGGACGCAAGCGGCTCACCCCTCCACTTT; CDR3aa: CASSPEDASGSPLHF
v_gene: TRBV27; j_gene: TRBJ2-3; abundance: -; d_gene: TRBD2; CDR3nt: TGTGCCAGCAGAATGGCGGGAGTTTCCTCAGATACGCAGTATTTT; CDR3aa: CASRMAGVSSDTQYF
v_gene: TRBV6-2/TRBV6-3; j_gene: TRBJ1-2; abundance: few; d_gene: -; CDR3nt: TGTGCCAGCAGTCAGGGCAGGGTCTATGGCTACACCTTC; CDR3aa: CASSQGRVYGYTF
v_gene: TRBV3-1/TRBV3-2; j_gene: TRBJ1-2; abundance: -; d_gene: -; CDR3nt: TGTGCCAGCAGCCAATTTGAAGCCTACACCTTC; CDR3aa: CASSQFEAYTF
v_gene: TRBV18; j_gene: TRBJ2-7; abundance: once; d_gene: -; CDR3nt: TGTGCCAGCTCACTAACCAGCGATAAAGGCCTGGAGCAGTACTTC; CDR3aa: CASSLTSDKGLEQYF
v_gene: TRBV7-6; j_gene: TRBJ2-7; abundance: -; d_gene: TRBD1; CDR3nt: TGTGCCAGCAGGGGCCCCGGGACAGGGCCCTACGAGCAGTACTTC; CDR3aa: CASRGPGTGPYEQYF